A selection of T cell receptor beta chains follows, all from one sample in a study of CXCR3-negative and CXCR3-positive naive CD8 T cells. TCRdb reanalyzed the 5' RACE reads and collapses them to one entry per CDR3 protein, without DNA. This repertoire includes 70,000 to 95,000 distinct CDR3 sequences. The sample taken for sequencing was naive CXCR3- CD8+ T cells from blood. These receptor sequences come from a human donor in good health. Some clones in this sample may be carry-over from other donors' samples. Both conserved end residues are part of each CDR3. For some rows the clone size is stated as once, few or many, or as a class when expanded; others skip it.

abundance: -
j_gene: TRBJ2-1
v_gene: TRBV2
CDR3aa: CASSDKEGYNEQFF

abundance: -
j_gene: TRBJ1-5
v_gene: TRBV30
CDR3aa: CAWSSGQGNQPQHF

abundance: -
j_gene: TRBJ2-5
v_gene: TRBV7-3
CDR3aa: CASGQGDETQYF

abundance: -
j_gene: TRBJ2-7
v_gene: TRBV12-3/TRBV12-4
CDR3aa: CASSSGTDPVEQYF

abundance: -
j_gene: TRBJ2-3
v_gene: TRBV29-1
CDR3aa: CSVWTGRTDTQYF

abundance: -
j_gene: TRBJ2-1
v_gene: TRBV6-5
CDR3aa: CASSYPGQGMVNEQFF

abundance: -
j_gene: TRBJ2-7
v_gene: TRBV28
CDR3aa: CASSLFRIEQLSYEQYF

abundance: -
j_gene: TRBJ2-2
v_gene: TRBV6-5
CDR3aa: CASSFGRGGELFF

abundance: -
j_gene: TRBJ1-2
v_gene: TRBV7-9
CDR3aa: CASSSRQLSDGYTF

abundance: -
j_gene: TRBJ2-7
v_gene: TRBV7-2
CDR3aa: CASSLVSGRSYEQYF

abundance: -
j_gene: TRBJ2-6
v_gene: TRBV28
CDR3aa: CASRRPGQGSGANVLTF

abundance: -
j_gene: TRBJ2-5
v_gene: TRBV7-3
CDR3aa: CASSSIGGGIETQYF

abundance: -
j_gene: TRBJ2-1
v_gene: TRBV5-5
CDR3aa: CASSLVWTSGRVSYNEQFF

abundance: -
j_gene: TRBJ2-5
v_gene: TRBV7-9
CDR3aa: CASSLVGRIQETQYF

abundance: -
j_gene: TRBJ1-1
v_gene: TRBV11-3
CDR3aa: CASSFVRGMNTEAFF

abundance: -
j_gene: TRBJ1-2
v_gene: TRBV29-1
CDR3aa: CSVDSGGLYGYTF

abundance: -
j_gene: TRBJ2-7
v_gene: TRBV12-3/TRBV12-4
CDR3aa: CASGPGRHEQYF

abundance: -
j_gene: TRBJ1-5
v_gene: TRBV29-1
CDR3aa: CSVGGLWQPQHF

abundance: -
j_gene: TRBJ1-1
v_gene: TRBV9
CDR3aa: CASSPGGAMNTEAFF

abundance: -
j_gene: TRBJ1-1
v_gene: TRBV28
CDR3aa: CASRRGGVLNTEAFF

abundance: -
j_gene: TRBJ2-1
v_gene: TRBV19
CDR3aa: CASRSGTRSYNEQFF

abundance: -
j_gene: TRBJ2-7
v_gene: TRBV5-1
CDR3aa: CASSQNRDSSYEQYF

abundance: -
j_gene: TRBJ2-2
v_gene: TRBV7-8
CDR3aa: CASMGLPNRELFF

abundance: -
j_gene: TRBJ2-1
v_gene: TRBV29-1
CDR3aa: CSVDFQQTSGRGPYNEQFF

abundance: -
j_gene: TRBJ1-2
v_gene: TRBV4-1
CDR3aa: CASSQVAPPGTDGYTF

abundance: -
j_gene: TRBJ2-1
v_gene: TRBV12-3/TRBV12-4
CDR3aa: CASSGQGALNEQFF

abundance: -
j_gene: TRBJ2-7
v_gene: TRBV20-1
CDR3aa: CSAQSGFHSYEQYF

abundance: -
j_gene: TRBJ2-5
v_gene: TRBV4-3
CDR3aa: CASSQGARSPQYF

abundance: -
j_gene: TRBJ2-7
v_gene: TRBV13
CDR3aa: CASSFRGLLREQYF

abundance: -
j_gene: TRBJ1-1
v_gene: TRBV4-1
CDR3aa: CASSQPGARRDTFF

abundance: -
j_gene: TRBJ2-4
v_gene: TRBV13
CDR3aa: CASSSGFLGENIQYF

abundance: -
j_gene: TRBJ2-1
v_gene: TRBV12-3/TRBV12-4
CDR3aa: CASSQSSGRARNEQFF

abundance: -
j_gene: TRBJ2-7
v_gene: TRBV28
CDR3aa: CASSDLTGKFSYEQYF

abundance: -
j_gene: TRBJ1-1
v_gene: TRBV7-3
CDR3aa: CASSLLDRGTEAFF

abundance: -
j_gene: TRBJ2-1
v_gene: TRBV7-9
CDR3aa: CASSLLDSISYNEQFF

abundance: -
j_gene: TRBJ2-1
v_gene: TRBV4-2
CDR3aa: CASSPEEPSYNEQFF

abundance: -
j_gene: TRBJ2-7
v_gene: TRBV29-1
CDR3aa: CSVVSDSSVSYEQYF

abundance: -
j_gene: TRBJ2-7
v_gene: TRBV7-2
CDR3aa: CASSFPRSSYEQYF

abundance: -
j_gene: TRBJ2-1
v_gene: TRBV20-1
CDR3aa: CSARDQGVAYNEQFF

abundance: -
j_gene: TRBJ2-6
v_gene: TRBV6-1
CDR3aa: CASSEVGSGANVLTF

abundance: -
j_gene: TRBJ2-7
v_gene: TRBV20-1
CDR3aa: CSASLPGTPSYEQYF

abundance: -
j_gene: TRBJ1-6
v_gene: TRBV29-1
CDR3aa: CSVEDLFWQGVSPLHF

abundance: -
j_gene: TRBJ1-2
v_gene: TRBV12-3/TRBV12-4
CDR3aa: CASSVRSDGYTF

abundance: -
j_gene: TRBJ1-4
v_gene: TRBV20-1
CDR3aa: CSARVDSAGLTEKLFF

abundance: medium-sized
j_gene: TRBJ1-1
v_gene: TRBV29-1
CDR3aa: CSVVRAGGTEAFF

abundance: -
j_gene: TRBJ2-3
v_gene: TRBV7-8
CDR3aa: CASSLPIGLADADTQYF

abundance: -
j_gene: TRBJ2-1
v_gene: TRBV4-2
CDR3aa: CASNWGAGGNEQFF

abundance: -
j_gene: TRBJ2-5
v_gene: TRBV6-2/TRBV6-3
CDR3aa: CASSYLGTVQETQYF

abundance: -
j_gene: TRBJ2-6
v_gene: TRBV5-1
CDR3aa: CASSLWQGQSGANVLTF

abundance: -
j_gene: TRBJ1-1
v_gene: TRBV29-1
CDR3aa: CSVEDRAAEAFF